This record covers a single T cell receptor (beta chain). Its specificity is not known. The assay was immunoSEQ multiplex PCR, and TCRdb's table has in-frame clones only and misses some. The table has roughly 150,000 clones, around 93% seen once. This record comes from a study of T cell responses to AZD1222 COVID-19 vaccine. Study at large: Doses given second, at about 4 or about 12 weeks, were pooled.

Study outcomes and limitations: A mostly white British donor set with more females was recruited, and clonal diversity was possibly underestimated.

Trimming took 5 bases from V and 3 from J; bases not matched to a gene: 4. The CDR3 consists of 13 residues. Germline loops: CDR1 SQVTM, CDR2 ANQGSEA. This TCR was recovered from an adult in good health. The sample consisted of peripheral blood, taken on day 0 of AZD1222 vaccination. V usage is TRBV29-1 and J usage is TRBJ2-1; 7 bases align to TRBD1. DNA of the CDR3: TGCAGCGTTTGGACAGGTAACTACAATGAGCAGTTCTTC. This codes for CSVWTGNYNEQFF.